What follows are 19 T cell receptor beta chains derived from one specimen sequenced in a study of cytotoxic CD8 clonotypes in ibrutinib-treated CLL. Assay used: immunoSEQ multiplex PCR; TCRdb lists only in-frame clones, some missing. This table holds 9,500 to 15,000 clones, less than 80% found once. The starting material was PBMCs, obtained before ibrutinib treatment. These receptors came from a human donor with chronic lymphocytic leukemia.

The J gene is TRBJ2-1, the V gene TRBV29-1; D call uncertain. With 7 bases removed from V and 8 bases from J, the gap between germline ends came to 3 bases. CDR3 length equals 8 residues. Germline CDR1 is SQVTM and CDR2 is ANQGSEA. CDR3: CSGDEQFF. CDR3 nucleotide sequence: TGCAGCGGGGATGAGCAGTTCTTC.

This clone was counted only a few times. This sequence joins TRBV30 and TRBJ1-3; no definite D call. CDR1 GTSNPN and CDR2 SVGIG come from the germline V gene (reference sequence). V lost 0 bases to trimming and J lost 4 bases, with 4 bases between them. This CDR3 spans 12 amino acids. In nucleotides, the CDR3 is TGTGCCTGGAGTGTATCCGGAAACACCATATATTTT. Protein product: CAWSVSGNTIYF.

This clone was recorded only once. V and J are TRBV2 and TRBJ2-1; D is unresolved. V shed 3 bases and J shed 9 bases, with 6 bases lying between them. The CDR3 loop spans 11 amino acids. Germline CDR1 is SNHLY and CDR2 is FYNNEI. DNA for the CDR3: TGTGCCAGCAGTGACCAGTTTGAGCAGTTCTTC. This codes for CASSDQFEQFF.

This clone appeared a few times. CDR3 protein: CASSTTVSNYGYTF. As DNA, the CDR3 is TGTGCCAGCAGTACGACAGTCTCTAACTATGGCTACACCTTC. The chain uses TRBV7-9 and TRBJ1-2; tentative D call: TRBD1 (5 bases). Trimming pared 6 bases from V and 0 bases from J, leaving 11 bases between. In germline, CDR1 is SEHNR, CDR2 FQNEAQ (reference sequence). The CDR3 loop spans 14 amino acids.

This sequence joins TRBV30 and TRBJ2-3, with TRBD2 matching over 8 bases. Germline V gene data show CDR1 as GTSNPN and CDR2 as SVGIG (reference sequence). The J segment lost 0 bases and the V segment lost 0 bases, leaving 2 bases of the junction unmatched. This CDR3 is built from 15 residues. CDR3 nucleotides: TGTGCCTGGAGTGTCTTAGCGGGGAGCACAGATACGCAGTATTTT. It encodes CAWSVLAGSTDTQYF. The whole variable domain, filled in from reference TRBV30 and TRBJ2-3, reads SQTIHQWPATLVQPVGSPLSLECTVEGTSNPNLYWYRQAAGRGLQLLFYSVGIGQISSEVPQNLSASRPQDRQFILSSKKLLLSDSGFYLCAWSVLAGSTDTQYFGPGTRLTVL.

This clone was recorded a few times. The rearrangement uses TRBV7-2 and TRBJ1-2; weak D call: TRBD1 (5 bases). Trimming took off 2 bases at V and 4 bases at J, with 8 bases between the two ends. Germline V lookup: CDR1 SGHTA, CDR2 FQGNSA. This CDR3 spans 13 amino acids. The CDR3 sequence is CASSLRGLYGYTF. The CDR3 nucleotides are TGTGCCAGCAGCTTAAGGGGACTCTATGGCTACACCTTC.

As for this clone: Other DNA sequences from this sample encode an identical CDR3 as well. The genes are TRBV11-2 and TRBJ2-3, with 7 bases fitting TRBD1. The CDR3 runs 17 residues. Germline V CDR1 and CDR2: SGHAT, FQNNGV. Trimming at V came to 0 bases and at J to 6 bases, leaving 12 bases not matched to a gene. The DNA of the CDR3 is TGTGCCAGCAGCTTAGACGACAGAGACAGGGCCGAGGATACGCAGTATTTT. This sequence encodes CASSLDDRDRAEDTQYF.

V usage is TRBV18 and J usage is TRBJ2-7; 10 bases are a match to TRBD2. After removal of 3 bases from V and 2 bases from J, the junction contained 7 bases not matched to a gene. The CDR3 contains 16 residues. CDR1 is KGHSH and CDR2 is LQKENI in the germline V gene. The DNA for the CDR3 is TGTGCCAGCTCACCTCGACTAGCGGGCTCTGCCTACGAGCAGTACTTC. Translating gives CASSPRLAGSAYEQYF.

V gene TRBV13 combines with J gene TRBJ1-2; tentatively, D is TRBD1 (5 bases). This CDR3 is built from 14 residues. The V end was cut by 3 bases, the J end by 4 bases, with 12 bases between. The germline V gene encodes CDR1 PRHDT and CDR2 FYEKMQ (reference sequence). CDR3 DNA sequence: TGTGCCAGCAGCTTGAGGGGCTCCAGCTATGGCTACACCTTC. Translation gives CASSLRGSSYGYTF.

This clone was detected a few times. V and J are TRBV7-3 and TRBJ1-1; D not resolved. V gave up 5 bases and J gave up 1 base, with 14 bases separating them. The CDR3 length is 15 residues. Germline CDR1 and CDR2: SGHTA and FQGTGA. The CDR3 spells CASSRILLQNTEAFF. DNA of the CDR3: TGTGCCAGCAGCCGGATCTTACTACAGAACACTGAAGCTTTCTTT.

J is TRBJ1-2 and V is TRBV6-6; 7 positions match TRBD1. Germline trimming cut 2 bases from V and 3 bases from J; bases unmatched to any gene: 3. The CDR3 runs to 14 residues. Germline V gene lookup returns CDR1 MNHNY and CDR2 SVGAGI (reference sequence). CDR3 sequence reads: CASSYRGLDYGYTF. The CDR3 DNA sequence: TGTGCCAGCAGTTACAGGGGGCTCGACTATGGCTACACCTTC.

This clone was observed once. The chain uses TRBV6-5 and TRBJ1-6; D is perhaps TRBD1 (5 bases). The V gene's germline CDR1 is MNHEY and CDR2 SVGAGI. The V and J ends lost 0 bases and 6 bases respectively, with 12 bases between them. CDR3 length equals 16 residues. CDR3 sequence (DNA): TGTGCCAGCAGTTACTCAGGGGTCCGATTTAATTCACCCCTCCACTTT. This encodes CASSYSGVRFNSPLHF.

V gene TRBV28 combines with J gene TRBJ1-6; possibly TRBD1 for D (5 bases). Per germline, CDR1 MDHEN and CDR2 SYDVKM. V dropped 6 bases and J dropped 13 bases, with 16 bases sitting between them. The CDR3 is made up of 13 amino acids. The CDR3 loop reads CASRSRGNLPLHF. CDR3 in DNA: TGTGCCAGCAGGAGTCGGGGGAATCTGCCCCTCCACTTT.

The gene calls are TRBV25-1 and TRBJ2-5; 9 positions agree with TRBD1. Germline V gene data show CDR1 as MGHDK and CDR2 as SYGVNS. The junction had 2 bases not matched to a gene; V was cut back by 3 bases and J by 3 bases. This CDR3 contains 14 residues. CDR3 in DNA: TGTGCCAGCAGTGACGACAGGGGGAAAGAGACCCAGTACTTC. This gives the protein CASSDDRGKETQYF.

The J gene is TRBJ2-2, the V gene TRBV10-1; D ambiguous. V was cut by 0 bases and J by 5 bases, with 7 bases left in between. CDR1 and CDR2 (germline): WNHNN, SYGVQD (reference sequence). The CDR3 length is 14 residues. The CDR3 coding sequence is TGCGCCAGCAGTGAGTCGAGTGTAACCGGGGAGCTGTTTTTT. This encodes CASSESSVTGELFF.

In DNA, the CDR3 is TGTGCCACCGCCAGTGGAGGGCGCCCCAATGAGCAGTTCTTC. Translating it yields CATASGGRPNEQFF. This rearrangement joins TRBV19 to TRBJ2-1; tentative D call: TRBD2 (6 bases). The germline gives CDR1 LNHDA, CDR2 SQIVND (reference sequence). CDR3 size: 14 residues. The V end was cut by 10 bases, the J end by 6 bases, with 19 bases between.

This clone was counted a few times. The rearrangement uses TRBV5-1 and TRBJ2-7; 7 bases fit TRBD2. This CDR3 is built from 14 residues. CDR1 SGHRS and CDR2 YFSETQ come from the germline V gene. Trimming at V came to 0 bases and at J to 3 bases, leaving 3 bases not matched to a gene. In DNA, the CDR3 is TGCGCCAGCAGCTTGGGGCGGGAGTACTACGAGCAGTACTTC. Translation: CASSLGREYYEQYF.

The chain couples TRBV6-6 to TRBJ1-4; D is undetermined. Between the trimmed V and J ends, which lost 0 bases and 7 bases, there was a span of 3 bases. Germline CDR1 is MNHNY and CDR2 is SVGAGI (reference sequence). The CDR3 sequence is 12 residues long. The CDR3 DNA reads TGTGCCAGCAGTTACTCGGGTGAAAAACTGTTTTTT. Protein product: CASSYSGEKLFF.

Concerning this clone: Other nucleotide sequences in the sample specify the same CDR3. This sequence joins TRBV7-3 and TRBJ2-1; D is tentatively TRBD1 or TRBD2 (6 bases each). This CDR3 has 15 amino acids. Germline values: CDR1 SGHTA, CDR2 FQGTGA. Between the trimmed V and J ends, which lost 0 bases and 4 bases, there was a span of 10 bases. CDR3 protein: CASSLTPGAYNEQFF. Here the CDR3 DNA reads TGTGCCAGCAGCTTAACTCCGGGGGCTTACAATGAGCAGTTCTTC.